The 8 T cell receptor beta chains listed next were all sequenced from one sample in a study of shared clonotypes between healthy human individuals. Measured with immunoSEQ multiplex PCR; TCRdb has only the in-frame clones, and not every one. The repertoire includes more than 2,000,000 clones, approximately 95% of them detected once, and about 0.39% sits in the top ten. The material sequenced was naive CD4+ T cells from PBMCs. Subset defined: CD45RA+ positively selected. All receptors come from a man aged 18-30 years in good health. Some clones in this sample may be carry-over from other donors' samples.

This chain links TRBV5-1 with TRBJ2-7; D is unresolved. V lost 4 bases and J 8 bases, leaving 16 bases between the germline ends. The CDR3 spans 13 residues. CDR1 is SGHRS, CDR2 YFSETQ, per germline. CDR3 sequence reads: CASSGSTLEKQYF. The CDR3 coding sequence is TGCGCCAGCAGCGGATCCACACTGGAGAAGCAGTACTTC.

The genes are TRBV10-3 and TRBJ2-1, with 12 nucleotides matching TRBD2. V lost 6 bases and J lost 8; bases outside the gene matches: 14. Germline V gene sequence: CDR1 ENHRY, CDR2 SYGVKD. CDR3 length equals 17 residues. CDR3 in DNA: TGTGCCATCAGGGGGACTAGCGGGTATGTCCTCTCGGATGAGCAGTTCTTC. Its translation is CAIRGTSGYVLSDEQFF.

This chain links TRBV28 with TRBJ2-3; 8 positions match TRBD1. Unmatched junction bases numbered 8, after V lost 3 bases and J lost 6 bases. CDR1 and CDR2 (germline): MDHEN, SYDVKM. This CDR3 has 15 amino acids. The CDR3 nucleotides read TGTGCCAGCAGTTTGATGACAGGGGTACGCGATACGCAGTATTTT. As protein: CASSLMTGVRDTQYF.

This sequence joins TRBV9 and TRBJ2-5; 13 bases align to TRBD2. Germline values: CDR1 SGDLS, CDR2 YYNGEE. This CDR3 comprises 15 residues. Unmatched junction bases numbered 6, after V lost 3 bases and J lost 7 bases. The CDR3 sequence: CASSAGTSGKGTQYF. CDR3 sequence (DNA): TGTGCCAGCAGCGCCGGGACTAGCGGGAAGGGGACCCAGTACTTC.

The V call is TRBV28, the J call TRBJ1-4, with 8 bases fitting TRBD1. The V and J ends lost 4 bases and 4 bases, in that order; junction bases with no gene match: 11. Germline assignment: CDR1 MDHEN and CDR2 SYDVKM. The CDR3 has 17 residues. CDR3 sequence: CASSSMPWTGRNEKLFF. The DNA of the CDR3 is TGTGCCAGCAGTTCCATGCCGTGGACAGGGCGTAATGAAAAACTGTTTTTT.

This chain connects TRBV7-8 to TRBJ1-1; D might be TRBD1 (5 bases). The germline V gene has CDR1 SGHVS and CDR2 FQNEAQ. Trimming removed 6 bases at V and 7 bases at J, with 15 bases between. The CDR3 covers 13 residues. CDR3 residues: CASSQGRNNEAFF. CDR3 nucleotide sequence: TGTGCCAGCAGTCAGGGACGGAATAATGAAGCTTTCTTT.

This sequence joins TRBV14 and TRBJ1-2; D is unclear. The CDR3 length is 13 residues. Germline V gives CDR1 SGHDN, CDR2 FVKESK. V gave up 4 bases and J gave up 6 bases, with 12 bases separating them. CDR3: CASSPQTRHGYTF. CDR3 nucleotide sequence: TGTGCCAGCAGCCCCCAAACCCGTCATGGCTACACCTTC.

This chain uses TRBV14 with TRBJ2-5, with D unclear. CDR1 is SGHDN and CDR2 is FVKESK in the germline V gene. The CDR3 consists of 12 residues. Trimming shortened V by 2 bases and J by 3 bases, and 4 bases separated the two germline ends. The CDR3 region is CASSQKKETQYF. Here the CDR3 DNA reads TGTGCCAGCAGCCAAAAAAAAGAGACCCAGTACTTC.